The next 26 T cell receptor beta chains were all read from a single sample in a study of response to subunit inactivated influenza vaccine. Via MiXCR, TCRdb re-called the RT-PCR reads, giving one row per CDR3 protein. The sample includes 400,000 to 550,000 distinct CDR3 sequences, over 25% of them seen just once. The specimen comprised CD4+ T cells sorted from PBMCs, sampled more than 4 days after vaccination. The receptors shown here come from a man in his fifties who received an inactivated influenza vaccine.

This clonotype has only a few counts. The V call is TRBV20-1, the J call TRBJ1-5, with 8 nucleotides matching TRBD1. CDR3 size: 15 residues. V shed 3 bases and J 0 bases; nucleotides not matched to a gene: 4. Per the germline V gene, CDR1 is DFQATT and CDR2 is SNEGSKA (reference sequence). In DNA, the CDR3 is TGCAGTGCTAGCAGACAGGGGCATAGCAATCAGCCCCAGCATTTT. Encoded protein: CSASRQGHSNQPQHF.

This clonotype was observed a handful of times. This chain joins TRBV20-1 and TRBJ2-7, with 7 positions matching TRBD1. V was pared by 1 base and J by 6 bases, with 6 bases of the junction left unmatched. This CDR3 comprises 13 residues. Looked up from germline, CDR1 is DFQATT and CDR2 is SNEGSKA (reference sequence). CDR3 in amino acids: CSARVPGGVEQYF. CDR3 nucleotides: TGCAGTGCTAGAGTCCCAGGGGGAGTCGAGCAGTACTTC.

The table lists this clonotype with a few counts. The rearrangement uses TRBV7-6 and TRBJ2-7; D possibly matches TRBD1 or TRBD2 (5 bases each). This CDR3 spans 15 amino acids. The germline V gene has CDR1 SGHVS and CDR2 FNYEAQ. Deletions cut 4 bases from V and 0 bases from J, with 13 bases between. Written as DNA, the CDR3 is TGTGCCAGCAGCTCCTTGACGGGGACCTCCTACGAGCAGTACTTC. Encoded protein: CASSSLTGTSYEQYF.

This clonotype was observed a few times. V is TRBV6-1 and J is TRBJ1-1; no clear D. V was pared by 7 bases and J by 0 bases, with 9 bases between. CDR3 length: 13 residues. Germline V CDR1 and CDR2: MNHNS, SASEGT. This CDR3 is CASIGNMNTEAFF. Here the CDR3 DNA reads TGTGCCAGCATTGGCAACATGAACACTGAAGCTTTCTTT.

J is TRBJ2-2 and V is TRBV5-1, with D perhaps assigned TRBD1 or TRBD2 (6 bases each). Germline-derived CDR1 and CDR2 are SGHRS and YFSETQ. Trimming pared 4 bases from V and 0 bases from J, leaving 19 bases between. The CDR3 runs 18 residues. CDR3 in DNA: TGCGCCAGCAGCCTTAGACCTACGGGGGCATCGAACACCGGGGAGCTGTTTTTT. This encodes CASSLRPTGASNTGELFF.

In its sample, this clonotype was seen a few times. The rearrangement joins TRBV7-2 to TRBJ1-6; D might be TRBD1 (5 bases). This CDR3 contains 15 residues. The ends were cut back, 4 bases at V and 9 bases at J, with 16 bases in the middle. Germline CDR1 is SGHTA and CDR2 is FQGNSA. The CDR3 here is CASSSFPGQRSPLHF. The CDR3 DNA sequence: TGTGCCAGCAGCTCGTTTCCGGGGCAACGTTCACCCCTCCACTTT.

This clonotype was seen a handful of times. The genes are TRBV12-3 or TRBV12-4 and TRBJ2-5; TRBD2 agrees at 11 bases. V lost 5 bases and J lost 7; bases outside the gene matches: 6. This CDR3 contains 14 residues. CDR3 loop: CASSIRLAGTTQYF. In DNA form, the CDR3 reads TGTGCCAGCAGTATAAGACTAGCGGGGACGACCCAGTACTTC.

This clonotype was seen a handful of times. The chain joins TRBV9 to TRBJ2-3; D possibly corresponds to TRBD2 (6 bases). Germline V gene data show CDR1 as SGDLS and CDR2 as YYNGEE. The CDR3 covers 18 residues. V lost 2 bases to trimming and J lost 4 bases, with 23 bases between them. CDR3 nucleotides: TGTGCCAGCAGCGTCAAGATCGGGGGAAATTTGATATCAGATACGCAGTATTTT. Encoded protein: CASSVKIGGNLISDTQYF.

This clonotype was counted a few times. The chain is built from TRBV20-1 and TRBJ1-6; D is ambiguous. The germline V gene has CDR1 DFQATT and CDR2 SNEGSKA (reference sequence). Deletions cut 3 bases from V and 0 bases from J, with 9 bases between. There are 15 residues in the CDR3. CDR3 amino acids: CSARAMSSYNSPLHF. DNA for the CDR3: TGCAGTGCTAGGGCGATGAGCTCCTATAATTCACCCCTCCACTTT.

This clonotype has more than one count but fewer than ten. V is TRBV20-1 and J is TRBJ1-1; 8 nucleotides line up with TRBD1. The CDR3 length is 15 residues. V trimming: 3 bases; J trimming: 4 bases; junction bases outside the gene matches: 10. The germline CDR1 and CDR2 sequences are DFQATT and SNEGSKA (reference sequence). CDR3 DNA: TGCAGTGCTAGGTCTGACTGGACAGGGAGCACTGAAGCTTTCTTT. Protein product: CSARSDWTGSTEAFF.

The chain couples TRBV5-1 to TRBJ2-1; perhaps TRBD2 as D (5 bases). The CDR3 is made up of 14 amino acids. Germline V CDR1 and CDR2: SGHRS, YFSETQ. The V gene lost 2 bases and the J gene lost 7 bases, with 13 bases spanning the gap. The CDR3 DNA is TGCGCCAGCAGCTTCTACGGGGTCGGTAATGAGCAGTTCTTC. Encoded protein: CASSFYGVGNEQFF. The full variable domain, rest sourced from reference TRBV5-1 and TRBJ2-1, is KAGVTQTPRYLIKTRGQQVTLSCSPISGHRSVSWYQQTPGQGLQFLFEYFSETQRNKGNFPGRFSGRQFSNSRSEMNVSTLELGDSALYLCASSFYGVGNEQFFGPGTRLTVL.

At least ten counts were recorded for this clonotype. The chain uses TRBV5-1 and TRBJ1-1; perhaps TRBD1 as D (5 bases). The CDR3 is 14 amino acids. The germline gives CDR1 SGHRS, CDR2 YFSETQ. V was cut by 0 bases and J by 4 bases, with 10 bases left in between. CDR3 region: CASSLAGGATEAFF. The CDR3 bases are TGCGCCAGCAGCTTGGCGGGAGGGGCCACTGAAGCTTTCTTT.

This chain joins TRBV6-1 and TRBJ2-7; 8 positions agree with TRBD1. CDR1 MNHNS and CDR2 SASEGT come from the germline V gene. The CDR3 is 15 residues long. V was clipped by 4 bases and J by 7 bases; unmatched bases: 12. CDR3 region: CASSAARDRFGEQYF. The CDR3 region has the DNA TGTGCCAGCAGTGCGGCCCGGGACAGGTTTGGGGAGCAGTACTTC.

DNA of the CDR3: TGTGCCAGCAGTTTTCCAGGGGGGAAGACCCAGTACTTC. Protein product: CASSFPGGKTQYF. This chain joins TRBV12-3 or TRBV12-4 and TRBJ2-5; possibly TRBD1 for D (7 bases). V gave up 3 bases and J gave up 6 bases, with 11 bases separating them. The CDR3 has 13 amino acids.

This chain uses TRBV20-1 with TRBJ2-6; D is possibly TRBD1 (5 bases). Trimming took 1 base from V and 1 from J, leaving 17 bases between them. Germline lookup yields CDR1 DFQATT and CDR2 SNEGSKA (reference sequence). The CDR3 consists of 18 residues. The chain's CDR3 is CSARARLVQGSGANVLTF. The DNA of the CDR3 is TGCAGTGCTAGAGCTCGGCTAGTTCAGGGATCTGGGGCCAACGTCCTGACTTTC.

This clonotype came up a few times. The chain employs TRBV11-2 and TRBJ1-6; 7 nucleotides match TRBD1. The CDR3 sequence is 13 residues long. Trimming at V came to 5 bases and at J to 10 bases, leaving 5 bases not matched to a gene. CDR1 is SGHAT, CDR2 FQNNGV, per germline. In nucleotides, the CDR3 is TGTGCCAGCAGCGGACAGGAGAGATCACCCCTCCACTTT. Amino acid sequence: CASSGQERSPLHF.

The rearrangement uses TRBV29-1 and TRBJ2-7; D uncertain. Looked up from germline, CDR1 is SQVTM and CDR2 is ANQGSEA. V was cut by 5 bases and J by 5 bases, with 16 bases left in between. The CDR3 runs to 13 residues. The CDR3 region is CSVTNNLGDEQYF. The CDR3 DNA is TGCAGCGTTACCAATAACCTGGGCGACGAGCAGTACTTC.

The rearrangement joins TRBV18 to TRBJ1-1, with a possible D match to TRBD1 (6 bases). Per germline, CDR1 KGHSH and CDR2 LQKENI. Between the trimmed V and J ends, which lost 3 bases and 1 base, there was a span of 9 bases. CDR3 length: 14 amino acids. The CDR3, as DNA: TGTGCCAGCTCACCGATGACAGGGAACACTGAAGCTTTCTTT. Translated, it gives CASSPMTGNTEAFF.

CDR3 protein: CASSPGLAPGELFF. The CDR3 bases are TGTGCCAGCAGCCCCGGACTAGCGCCCGGGGAGCTGTTTTTT. The chain links TRBV7-9 to TRBJ2-2; TRBD2 agrees at 9 bases. V gave up 5 bases and J gave up 6 bases; unmatched junction bases: 4. There are 14 residues in the CDR3. Looked up from germline, CDR1 is SEHNR and CDR2 is FQNEAQ (reference sequence).

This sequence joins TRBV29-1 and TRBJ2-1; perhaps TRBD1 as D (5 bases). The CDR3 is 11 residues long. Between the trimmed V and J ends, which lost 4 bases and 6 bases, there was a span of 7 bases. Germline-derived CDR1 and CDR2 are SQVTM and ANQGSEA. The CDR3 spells CSVARANEQFF. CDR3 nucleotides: TGCAGCGTTGCCAGGGCCAATGAGCAGTTCTTC.

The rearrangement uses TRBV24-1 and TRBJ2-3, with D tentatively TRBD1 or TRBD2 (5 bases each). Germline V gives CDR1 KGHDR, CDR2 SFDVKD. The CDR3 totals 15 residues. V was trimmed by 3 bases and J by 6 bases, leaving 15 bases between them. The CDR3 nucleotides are TGTGCCACCAGTGATGTCGGGACCTTGAGTGATACGCAGTATTTT. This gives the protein CATSDVGTLSDTQYF.

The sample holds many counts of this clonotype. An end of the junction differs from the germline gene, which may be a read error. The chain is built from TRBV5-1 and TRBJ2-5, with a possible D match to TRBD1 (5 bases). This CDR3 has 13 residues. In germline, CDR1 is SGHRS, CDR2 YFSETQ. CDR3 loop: CASSLGSGETQYF. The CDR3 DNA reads TGTGCCAGCAGCTTGGGGTCAGGGGAGACCCAGTACTTC.

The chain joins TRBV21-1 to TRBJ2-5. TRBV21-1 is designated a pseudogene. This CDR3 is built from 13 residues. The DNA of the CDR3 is TGTGCCAGCAGCAAGGACCTTCAGGAGACCCAGTACTTC. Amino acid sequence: CASSKDLQETQYF.

Here the CDR3 reads CASSPQGPGSGGYTF. The CDR3 coding sequence is TGTGCCAGCAGCCCCCAGGGGCCGGGGTCTGGTGGCTACACCTTC. The chain carries TRBV7-8 and TRBJ1-2; D may be TRBD1 (6 bases). This CDR3 comprises 15 residues. The V end was cut by 5 bases, the J end by 7 bases, with 20 bases between. Germline V gene sequence: CDR1 SGHVS, CDR2 FQNEAQ.

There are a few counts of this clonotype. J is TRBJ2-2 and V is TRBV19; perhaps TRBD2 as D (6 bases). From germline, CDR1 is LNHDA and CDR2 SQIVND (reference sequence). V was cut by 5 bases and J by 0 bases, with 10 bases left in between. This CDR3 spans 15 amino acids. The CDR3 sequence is CASSRGIANTGELFF. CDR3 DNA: TGTGCCAGTAGTCGCGGGATCGCGAACACCGGGGAGCTGTTTTTT.

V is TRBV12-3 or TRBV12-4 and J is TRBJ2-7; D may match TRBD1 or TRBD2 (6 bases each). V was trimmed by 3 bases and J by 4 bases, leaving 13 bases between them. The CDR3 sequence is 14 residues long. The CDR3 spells CASSLMGGSYEQYF. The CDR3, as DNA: TGTGCCAGCAGTTTGATGGGGGGCAGTTACGAGCAGTACTTC.